This T cell receptor (beta chain) emerged from a study of blood T cells in healthy people across ages. This CDR3 is 14 amino acids long. Deletions cut 6 bases from V and 0 bases from J, with 14 bases between. CDR1 is SQVTM and CDR2 is ANQGSEA in the germline V gene. This clonotype has just a few counts. Using a J-beta primer mix together with a sample-barcoded 5' primer, a second PCR was run for roughly 7 to 12 cycles. Using its own MiXCR run on the 5' RACE reads, TCRdb lists one record per CDR3 protein. The profile shows over a million distinct CDR3 sequences, around 59% of them singletons. The source material was blood. The genes are TRBV29-1 and TRBJ2-5; D gene uncertain. The clonotype was recovered from a man aged 18 to 30 in good health. The CDR3 DNA sequence: TGCAGCGTCTACTTGAGACCAAACCAAGAGACCCAGTACTTC. This codes for CSVYLRPNQETQYF.